This record concerns one T cell receptor (beta chain) sequence. The data originate from a study of technical replicates of blood from a handful of donors. TCRdb keeps only in-frame clones here, not all; method: immunoSEQ multiplex PCR. This table holds approximately 76,000 clones, around 97% found once. Germline V gives CDR1 SGDLS, CDR2 YYNGEE. V trimming: 4 bases; J trimming: 3 bases; junction bases outside the gene matches: 7. CDR3 length equals 15 residues. This chain joins TRBV9 and TRBJ1-2; 9 positions match TRBD1. The sample was T cells isolated from PBMCs. The sequence was obtained from a human donor in good health. The DNA for the CDR3 is TGTGCCAGCAGCCTGGGACAGGGAGGCTACTATGGCTACACCTTC. Protein product: CASSLGQGGYYGYTF.